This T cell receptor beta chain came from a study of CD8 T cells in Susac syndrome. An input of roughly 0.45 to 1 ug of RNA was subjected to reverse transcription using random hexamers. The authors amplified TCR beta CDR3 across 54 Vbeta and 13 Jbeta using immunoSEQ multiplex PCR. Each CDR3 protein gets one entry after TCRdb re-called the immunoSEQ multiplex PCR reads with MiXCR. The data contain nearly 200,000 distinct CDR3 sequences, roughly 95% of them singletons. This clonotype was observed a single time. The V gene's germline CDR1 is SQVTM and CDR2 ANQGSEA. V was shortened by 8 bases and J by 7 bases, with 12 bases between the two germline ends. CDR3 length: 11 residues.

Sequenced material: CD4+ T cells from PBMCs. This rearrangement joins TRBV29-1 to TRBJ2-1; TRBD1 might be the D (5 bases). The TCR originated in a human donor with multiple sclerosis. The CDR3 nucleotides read TGCAGCCCCCGAAGGGGTAATGAGCAGTTCTTC. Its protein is CSPRRGNEQFF.